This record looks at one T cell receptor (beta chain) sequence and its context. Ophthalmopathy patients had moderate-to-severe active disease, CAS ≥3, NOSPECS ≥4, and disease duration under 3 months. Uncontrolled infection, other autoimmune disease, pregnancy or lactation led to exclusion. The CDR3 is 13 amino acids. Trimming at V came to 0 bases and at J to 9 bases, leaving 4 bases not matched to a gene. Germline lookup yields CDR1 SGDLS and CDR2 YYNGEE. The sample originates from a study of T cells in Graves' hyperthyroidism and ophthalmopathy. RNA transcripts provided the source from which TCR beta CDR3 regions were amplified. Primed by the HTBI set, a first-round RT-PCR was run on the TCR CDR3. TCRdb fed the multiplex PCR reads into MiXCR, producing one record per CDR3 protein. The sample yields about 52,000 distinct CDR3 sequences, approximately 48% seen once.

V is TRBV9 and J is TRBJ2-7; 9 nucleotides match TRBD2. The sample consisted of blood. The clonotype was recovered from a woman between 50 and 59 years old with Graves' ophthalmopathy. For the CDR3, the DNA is TGTGCCAGCAGCGTAGAGGTAGCGGGAGCGCAGTACTTC. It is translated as CASSVEVAGAQYF.